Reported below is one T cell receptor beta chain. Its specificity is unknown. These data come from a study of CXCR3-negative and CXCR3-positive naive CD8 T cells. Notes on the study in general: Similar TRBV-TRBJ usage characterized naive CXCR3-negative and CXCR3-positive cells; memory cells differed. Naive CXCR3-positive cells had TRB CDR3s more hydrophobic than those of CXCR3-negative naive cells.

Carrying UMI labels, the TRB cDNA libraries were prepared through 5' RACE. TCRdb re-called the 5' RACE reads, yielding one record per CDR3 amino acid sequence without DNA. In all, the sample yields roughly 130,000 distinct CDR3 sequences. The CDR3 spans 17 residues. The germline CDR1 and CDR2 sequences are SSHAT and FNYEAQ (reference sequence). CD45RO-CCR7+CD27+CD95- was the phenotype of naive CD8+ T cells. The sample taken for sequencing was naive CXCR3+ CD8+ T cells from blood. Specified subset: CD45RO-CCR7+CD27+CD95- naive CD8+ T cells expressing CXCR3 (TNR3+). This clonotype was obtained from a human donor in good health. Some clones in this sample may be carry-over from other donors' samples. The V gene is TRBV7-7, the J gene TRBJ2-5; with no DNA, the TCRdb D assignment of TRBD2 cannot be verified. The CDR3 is CASSPFTGGSYQETQYF.